This T cell receptor (beta chain) appears in the sequencing data of a study of blood T cells in healthy people across ages. Overall study results and limits: Per million T cells, TCR beta diversity dropped roughly linearly as age increased.

Extracted total RNA amounted to at least 6 micrograms for each sample. This clonotype was counted a few times. Its antigen is still unknown. Then a second PCR, running roughly 6 to 12 cycles, was carried out with a sample-barcoded 5' primer and a J-beta primer mix. Each CDR3 protein gets one entry after TCRdb re-called the 5' RACE reads with MiXCR. The sample records about 1 million distinct CDR3 sequences, over 35% being singletons. The germline V gene has CDR1 SGHRS and CDR2 YFSETQ. V lost 3 bases and J 0 bases, leaving 11 bases between the germline ends. There are 15 residues in the CDR3. V gene TRBV5-1 combines with J gene TRBJ2-3; tentatively, D is TRBD2 (5 bases). The clonotype originates from an older woman in good health. The sample consisted of blood. CDR3 sequence: CASSYGLLSTDTQYF. The CDR3 DNA reads as TGCGCCAGCAGCTACGGACTGTTGAGCACAGATACGCAGTATTTT.